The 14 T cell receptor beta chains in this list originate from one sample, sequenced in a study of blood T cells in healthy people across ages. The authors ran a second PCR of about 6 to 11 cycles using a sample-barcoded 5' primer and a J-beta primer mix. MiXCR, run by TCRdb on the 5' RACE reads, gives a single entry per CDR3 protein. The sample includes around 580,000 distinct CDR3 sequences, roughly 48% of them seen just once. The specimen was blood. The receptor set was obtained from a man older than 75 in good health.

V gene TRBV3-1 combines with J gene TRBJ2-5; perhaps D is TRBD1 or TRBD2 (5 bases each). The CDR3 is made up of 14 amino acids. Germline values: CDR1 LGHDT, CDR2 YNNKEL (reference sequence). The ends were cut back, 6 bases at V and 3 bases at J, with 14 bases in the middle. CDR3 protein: CASRGTDGKETQYF. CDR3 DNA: TGTGCCAGCAGGGGGACGGACGGAAAAGAGACCCAGTACTTC.

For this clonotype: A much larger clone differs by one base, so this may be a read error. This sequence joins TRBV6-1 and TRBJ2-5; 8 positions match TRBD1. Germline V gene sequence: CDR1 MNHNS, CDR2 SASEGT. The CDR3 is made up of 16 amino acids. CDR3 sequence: CAGSETTGGPKETQYF. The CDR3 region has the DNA TGTGCCGGCAGTGAGACCACAGGGGGACCTAAAGAGACCCAGTACTTC.

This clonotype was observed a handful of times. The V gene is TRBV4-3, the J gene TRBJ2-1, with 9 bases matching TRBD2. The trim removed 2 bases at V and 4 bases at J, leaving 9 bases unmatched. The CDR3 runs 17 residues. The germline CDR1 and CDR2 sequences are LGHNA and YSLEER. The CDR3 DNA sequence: TGCGCCAGCAGCCAAATGGTAGCGGGAGAGTTGTACAATGAGCAGTTCTTC. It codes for CASSQMVAGELYNEQFF.

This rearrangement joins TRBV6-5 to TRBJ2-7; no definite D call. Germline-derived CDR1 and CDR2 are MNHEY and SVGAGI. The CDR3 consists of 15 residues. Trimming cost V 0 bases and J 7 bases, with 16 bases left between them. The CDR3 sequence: CASSYSSRTSREQYF. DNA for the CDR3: TGTGCCAGCAGTTACTCGAGCAGGACCTCACGGGAGCAGTACTTC.

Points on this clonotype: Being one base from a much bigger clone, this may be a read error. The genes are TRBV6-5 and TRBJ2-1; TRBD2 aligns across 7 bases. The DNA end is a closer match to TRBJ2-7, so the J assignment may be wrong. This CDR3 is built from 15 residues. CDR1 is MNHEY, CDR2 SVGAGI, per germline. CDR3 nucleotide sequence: TGTGCCAGCAGCCTTACTAGCGTCTCCTACAATGAGCAGTACTTC. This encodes CASSLTSVSYNEQYF.

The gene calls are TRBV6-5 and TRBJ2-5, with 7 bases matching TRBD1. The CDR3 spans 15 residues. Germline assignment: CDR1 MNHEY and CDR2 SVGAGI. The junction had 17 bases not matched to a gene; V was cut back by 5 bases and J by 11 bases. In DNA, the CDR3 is TGTGCCAGCAGTCCCCGGACCACAGGGGCCGGGGAGCAGTACTTC. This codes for CASSPRTTGAGEQYF.

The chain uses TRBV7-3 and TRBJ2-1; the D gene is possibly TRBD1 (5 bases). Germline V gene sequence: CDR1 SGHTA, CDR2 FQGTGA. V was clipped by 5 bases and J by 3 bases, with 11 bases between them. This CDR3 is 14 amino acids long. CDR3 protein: CASSVDSYYNEQFF. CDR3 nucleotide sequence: TGTGCCAGCAGCGTCGACAGCTACTACAATGAGCAGTTCTTC.

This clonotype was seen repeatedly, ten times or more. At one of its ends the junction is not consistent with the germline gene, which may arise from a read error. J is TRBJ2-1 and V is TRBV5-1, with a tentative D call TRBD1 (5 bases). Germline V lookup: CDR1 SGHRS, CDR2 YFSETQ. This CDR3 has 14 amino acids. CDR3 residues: CASSLSGSYNEQFF. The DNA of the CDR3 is TGTGCCAGCAGTTTATCAGGGTCCTACAATGAGCAGTTCTTC.

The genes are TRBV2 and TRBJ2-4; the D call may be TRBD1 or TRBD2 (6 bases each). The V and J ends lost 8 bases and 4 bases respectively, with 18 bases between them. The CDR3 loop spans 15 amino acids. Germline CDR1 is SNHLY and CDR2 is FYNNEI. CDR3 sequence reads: CASLGGVGFKNIQYF. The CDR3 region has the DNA TGTGCCAGCCTCGGGGGCGTAGGTTTTAAAAACATTCAGTACTTC. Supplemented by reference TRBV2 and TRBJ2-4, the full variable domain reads EPEVTQTPSHQVTQMGQEVILRCVPISNHLYFYWYRQILGQKVEFLVSFYNNEISEKSEIFDDQFSVERPDGSNFTLKIRSTKLEDSAMYFCASLGGVGFKNIQYFGAGTRLSVL.

CDR3 in DNA: TGTGCCAGCAGTTCGGAGAGATCCGGGACTACCCACGCCAAGCAGTACTTC. This translates into CASSSERSGTTHAKQYF. The rearrangement uses TRBV6-5 and TRBJ2-5; TRBD2 agrees at 7 bases. Germline lookup yields CDR1 MNHEY and CDR2 SVGAGI. After removal of 4 bases from V and 11 bases from J, the junction contained 22 bases not matched to a gene. The CDR3 sequence is 17 residues long.

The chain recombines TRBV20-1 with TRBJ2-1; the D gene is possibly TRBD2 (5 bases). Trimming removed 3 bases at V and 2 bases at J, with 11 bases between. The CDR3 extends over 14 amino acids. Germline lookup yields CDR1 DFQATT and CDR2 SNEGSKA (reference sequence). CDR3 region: CSASGRRAYNEQFF. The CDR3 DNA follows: TGCAGTGCTAGCGGCAGGCGGGCCTACAATGAGCAGTTCTTC.

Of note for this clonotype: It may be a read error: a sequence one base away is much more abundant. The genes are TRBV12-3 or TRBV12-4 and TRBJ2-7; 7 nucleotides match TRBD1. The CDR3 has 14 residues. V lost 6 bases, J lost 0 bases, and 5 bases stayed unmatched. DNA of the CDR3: TGTGCCAGCAGGCTGACAGGGAGCTCCTACGAGCAGTACTTC. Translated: CASRLTGSSYEQYF.

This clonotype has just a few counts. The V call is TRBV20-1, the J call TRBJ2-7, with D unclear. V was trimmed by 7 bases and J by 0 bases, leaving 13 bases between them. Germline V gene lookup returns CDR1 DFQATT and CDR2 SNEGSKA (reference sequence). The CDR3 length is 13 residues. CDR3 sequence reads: CSVQTAVSYEQYF. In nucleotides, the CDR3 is TGCAGTGTTCAGACTGCTGTCTCCTACGAGCAGTACTTC.

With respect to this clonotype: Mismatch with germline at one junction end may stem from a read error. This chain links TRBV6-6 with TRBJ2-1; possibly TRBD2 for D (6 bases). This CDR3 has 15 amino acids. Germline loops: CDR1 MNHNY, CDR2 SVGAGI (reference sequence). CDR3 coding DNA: TGTGCCAGCAGTTTAGCGGCGAGCTCCTACAATGAGCGGTACTTC. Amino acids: CASSLAASSYNERYF.